A single sample gave rise to the 20 T cell receptor beta chains below, sequenced in a study of shared clonotypes between healthy human individuals. Profiled with immunoSEQ multiplex PCR; TCRdb holds only in-frame clones, not every one. The sample records more than 2,000,000 clones, 90% to 95% being singletons. Sequenced material: naive CD4+ T cells from PBMCs. The sample's subset: CD45RA+ positively selected. These TCRs come from a man between 18 and 29 years old in good health. Some clones in this sample may be carry-over from other donors' samples.

The V call is TRBV10-3, the J call TRBJ2-1; a weak D match, TRBD2 (6 bases). There are 14 residues in the CDR3. The germline V gene has CDR1 ENHRY and CDR2 SYGVKD. The V gene lost 6 bases and the J gene lost 0 bases, with 9 bases spanning the gap. CDR3 coding DNA: TGTGCCATCAGGGGACTTTCCTCCTACAATGAGCAGTTCTTC. This encodes CAIRGLSSYNEQFF.

The chain has TRBV10-3 and TRBJ2-3, with 7 bases fitting TRBD2. This CDR3 spans 14 amino acids. V dropped 5 bases and J dropped 2; count of bases not matched to a gene: 4. The germline gives CDR1 ENHRY, CDR2 SYGVKD. The CDR3 DNA is TGTGCCATCAGTTCTAGCGGCCTCACAGATACGCAGTATTTT. This sequence encodes CAISSSGLTDTQYF.

This rearrangement joins TRBV7-2 to TRBJ2-5, with a possible D match to TRBD2 (5 bases). Germline V gene sequence: CDR1 SGHTA, CDR2 FQGNSA. CDR3 length: 15 residues. V lost 5 bases and J lost 9, with 22 bases in between. The CDR3 reads CASSPTRGPPSSQYF. DNA for the CDR3: TGTGCCAGCAGCCCAACCCGAGGGCCCCCTTCTTCCCAGTACTTC.

As regards this clone: Other DNA sequences within the sample encode an identical CDR3. The chain uses TRBV28 and TRBJ1-1; D remains ambiguous. Trimming pared 3 bases from V and 1 base from J, leaving 6 bases between. The CDR3 is 13 residues long. Germline CDR1 is MDHEN and CDR2 is SYDVKM. CDR3: CASSLGGNTEAFF. The CDR3 coding sequence is TGTGCCAGCAGTTTGGGCGGGAACACTGAAGCTTTCTTT.

The chain recombines TRBV5-1 with TRBJ2-7; 11 nucleotides match TRBD1. CDR3 length: 16 amino acids. The germline gives CDR1 SGHRS, CDR2 YFSETQ. J lost 1 base, V lost 4 bases, and 7 bases had no gene match. CDR3 nucleotides: TGCGCCAGCAGCGTACGGACAGGGGGCAATTCCTACGAGCAGTACTTC. It translates to CASSVRTGGNSYEQYF.

In nucleotides, the CDR3 is TGTGCCAGCAGTGCGACAGTAAAGGTGGGCGAGCAGTACTTC. Protein sequence: CASSATVKVGEQYF. V gene TRBV2 combines with J gene TRBJ2-7; perhaps TRBD1 as D (5 bases). Germline V lookup: CDR1 SNHLY, CDR2 FYNNEI. Trimming took off 4 bases at V and 6 bases at J, with 16 bases between the two ends. The CDR3 length is 14 residues.

As DNA, the CDR3 is TGCGCCAGCAGCTACACCGGGGAGCTGTTTTTT. It is translated as CASSYTGELFF. V is TRBV5-1 and J is TRBJ2-2; the D is unclear. Germline lookup yields CDR1 SGHRS and CDR2 YFSETQ. This CDR3 spans 11 amino acids. V was clipped by 3 bases and J by 3 bases, with 0 bases between them.

The chain links TRBV5-1 to TRBJ2-3; D uncertain. The CDR3 is made up of 15 amino acids. Germline V gene sequence: CDR1 SGHRS, CDR2 YFSETQ. V was pared by 0 bases and J by 1 base, with 9 bases between. The CDR3 reads CASSLGSSRTDTQYF. The CDR3, as DNA: TGCGCCAGCAGCTTGGGTAGCAGCCGCACAGATACGCAGTATTTT.

This clone came up a few times. This chain uses TRBV7-9 with TRBJ2-2, with TRBD2 matching 7 bases. V lost 5 bases, J lost 6 bases, and 15 bases stayed unmatched. The CDR3 runs to 17 residues. Germline CDR1 reads SEHNR; CDR2 reads FQNEAQ (reference sequence). CDR3: CASSPSHSGKVSGELFF. As DNA, the CDR3 is TGTGCCAGCAGCCCAAGCCACAGCGGGAAGGTATCCGGGGAGCTGTTTTTT.

The chain couples TRBV6-1 to TRBJ2-1, with TRBD1 as a possible D gene (6 bases). This CDR3 region has 16 residues. The V end was cut by 4 bases, the J end by 10 bases, with 23 bases between. In germline, CDR1 is MNHNS, CDR2 SASEGT. The chain's CDR3 is CASSVILGGEEIEQFF. DNA for the CDR3: TGTGCCAGCAGTGTTATTTTAGGGGGAGAAGAGATAGAGCAGTTCTTC.

The chain combines TRBV6-1 with TRBJ1-1; no clear D. Germline-derived CDR1 and CDR2 are MNHNS and SASEGT. The ends were cut back, 3 bases at V and 5 bases at J, with 16 bases in the middle. The CDR3 contains 15 residues. The CDR3 spells CASSESSRRGTEAFF. For the CDR3, the DNA is TGTGCCAGCAGTGAGAGCAGCAGGCGAGGGACTGAAGCTTTCTTT.

This chain connects TRBV30 to TRBJ2-1, with D possibly being TRBD2 (5 bases). V was pared by 1 base and J by 2 bases, with 6 bases between. CDR1 is GTSNPN, CDR2 SVGIG, per germline (reference sequence). The CDR3 contains 13 residues. The CDR3 reads CAWSDGAYNEQFF. In nucleotides, the CDR3 is TGTGCCTGGAGTGACGGGGCCTACAATGAGCAGTTCTTC.

This chain links TRBV7-2 with TRBJ2-3; TRBD1 agrees at 7 bases. The CDR3 is made up of 16 amino acids. CDR1 is SGHTA, CDR2 FQGNSA, per germline. V trimming: 2 bases; J trimming: 2 bases; junction bases outside the gene matches: 7. The CDR3 loop reads CASSLHPGTDTDTQYF. DNA for the CDR3: TGTGCCAGCAGCTTACATCCGGGGACAGACACAGATACGCAGTATTTT.

Of note for this clone: Additional DNA sequences in this sample encode the identical CDR3. The chain has TRBV28 and TRBJ1-5, with 8 bases that match TRBD1. CDR1 is MDHEN and CDR2 is SYDVKM in the germline V gene. Losses at the gene ends were 4 bases for V and 5 bases for J; bases not matched to a gene: 4. The CDR3 is 14 amino acids. For the CDR3, the DNA is TGTGCCAGCAGTTCTGGACAGGGACATCAGCCCCAGCATTTT. Protein: CASSSGQGHQPQHF.

The J gene is TRBJ2-3, the V gene TRBV5-4, with D perhaps matching TRBD1 (6 bases). Trimming took off 3 bases at V and 2 bases at J, with 10 bases between the two ends. This CDR3 spans 14 amino acids. Germline V gene data show CDR1 as SGHNT and CDR2 as YYREEE (reference sequence). The CDR3 DNA reads as TGTGCCAGCAGCTCCAGGGGAAACACAGATACGCAGTATTTT. This gives the protein CASSSRGNTDTQYF. The complete variable domain, with remaining parts taken from reference TRBV5-4 and TRBJ2-3, reads ETGVTQSPTHLIKTRGQQVTLRCSSQSGHNTVSWYQQALGQGPQFIFQYYREEENGRGNFPPRFSGLQFPNYSSELNVNALELDDSALYLCASSSRGNTDTQYFGPGTRLTVL.

This chain uses TRBV27 with TRBJ1-1, with 9 positions matching TRBD1. J was trimmed by 2 bases and V by 3 bases; bases with no gene match: 4. The germline gives CDR1 MNHEY, CDR2 SMNVEV (reference sequence). The CDR3 runs to 15 residues. The CDR3, as DNA: TGTGCCAGCAGTTTCGGGGACAGGGCCAACACTGAAGCTTTCTTT. Residues: CASSFGDRANTEAFF.

This chain joins TRBV19 and TRBJ2-2; D ambiguous. Per the germline V gene, CDR1 is LNHDA and CDR2 is SQIVND (reference sequence). This CDR3 contains 13 residues. Deletions cut 5 bases from V and 4 bases from J, with 8 bases between. The CDR3 region has the DNA TGTGCCAGTAGTGTGATAGCCACCGGGGAGCTGTTTTTT. Protein: CASSVIATGELFF. The full variable domain, its missing parts supplied by reference TRBV19 and TRBJ2-2, is DGGITQSPKYLFRKEGQNVTLSCEQNLNHDAMYWYRQDPGQGLRLIYYSQIVNDFQKGDIAEGYSVSREKKESFPLTVTSAQKNPTAFYLCASSVIATGELFFGEGSRLTVL.

V and J are TRBV28 and TRBJ2-6, with D possibly being TRBD2 (6 bases). The CDR3 runs 18 residues. Germline assignment: CDR1 MDHEN and CDR2 SYDVKM. Trimming removed 6 bases at V and 0 bases at J, with 18 bases between. The DNA for the CDR3 is TGTGCCAGCAGCCGCGGGGTGCCCTTTTACTCTGGGGCCAACGTCCTGACTTTC. It specifies CASSRGVPFYSGANVLTF.

The chain uses TRBV11-1 and TRBJ2-7, with D perhaps being TRBD1 or TRBD2 (5 bases each). V dropped 1 base and J dropped 0 bases, with 7 bases sitting between them. Germline V gives CDR1 SGHAT, CDR2 FQDESV (reference sequence). The CDR3 extends over 14 amino acids. CDR3: CASSLGGSSYEQYF. CDR3 coding DNA: TGTGCCAGCAGCTTAGGGGGGAGCTCCTACGAGCAGTACTTC.

This chain's CDR3 is CAWTESGRGTDTQYF. CDR3 in DNA: TGTGCCTGGACAGAGAGCGGGAGGGGTACAGATACGCAGTATTTT. The chain couples TRBV30 to TRBJ2-3, with TRBD2 matching 10 bases. The V gene's germline CDR1 is GTSNPN and CDR2 SVGIG (reference sequence). Losses at the gene ends were 4 bases for V and 3 bases for J; bases not matched to a gene: 7. The CDR3 runs to 15 residues.